Below are 29 T cell receptor beta chains sequenced from a single sample in a study of T cells after yellow fever vaccination. TCRdb redid the calling of the 5' RACE reads with MiXCR, one entry per CDR3 protein. This sample has 550,000 or so distinct CDR3 sequences, with about 19% found just once. The sample consisted of PBMCs, taken 15 days after the yellow fever booster vaccination. The receptors were sampled from a man aged 25 to 45 who received the YFV17D yellow fever vaccine.

Ten or more counts support this clonotype. This chain connects TRBV7-2 to TRBJ2-3; D is undetermined. There are 11 residues in the CDR3. V lost 4 bases and J 5 bases, leaving 4 bases between the germline ends. Per the germline V gene, CDR1 is SGHTA and CDR2 is FQGNSA. The CDR3 reads CASSSLDTQYF. For the CDR3, the DNA is TGTGCCAGCAGCTCCCTAGATACGCAGTATTTT.

This clonotype showed up just a few times. This chain joins TRBV29-1 and TRBJ1-1; D is undetermined. The germline V gene encodes CDR1 SQVTM and CDR2 ANQGSEA. This CDR3 region has 11 residues. CDR3 region: CSSAVNTEAFF. The CDR3 nucleotides are TGCTCCAGCGCAGTGAACACTGAAGCTTTCTTT.

This clonotype was seen a handful of times. The CDR3 DNA follows: TGTGCCATCAGTGGCGGGGGAGCAGATACGCAGTATTTT. Residues: CAISGGGADTQYF. V is TRBV10-3 and J is TRBJ2-3; 7 bases map to TRBD2. This CDR3 is 13 amino acids long. The trim removed 4 bases at V and 4 bases at J, leaving 2 bases unmatched. CDR1 ENHRY and CDR2 SYGVKD come from the germline V gene.

The chain couples TRBV4-1 to TRBJ2-1; 7 bases are a match to TRBD2. Looked up from germline, CDR1 is MGHRA and CDR2 is YSYEKL. Trimming took 0 bases from V and 8 from J; bases not matched to a gene: 7. The CDR3 is 15 amino acids. The CDR3 sequence is CASSQDGTTLDEQFF. The CDR3 DNA follows: TGCGCCAGCAGCCAAGATGGGACTACTTTGGATGAGCAGTTCTTC.

This chain uses TRBV9 with TRBJ1-5, with a possible D match to TRBD1 (6 bases). From germline, CDR1 is SGDLS and CDR2 YYNGEE. The CDR3 covers 13 residues. V was shortened by 4 bases and J by 3 bases, with 8 bases between the two germline ends. CDR3 in amino acids: CASSRTDNQPQHF. The CDR3 bases are TGTGCCAGCAGCCGGACAGACAATCAGCCCCAGCATTTT.

V usage is TRBV29-1 and J usage is TRBJ2-3, with D perhaps TRBD1 (6 bases). Germline CDR1 and CDR2: SQVTM and ANQGSEA. There are 13 residues in the CDR3. The V and J ends lost 3 bases and 8 bases respectively, with 15 bases between them. The CDR3 spells CSVEKGVRGTQYF. The CDR3, as DNA: TGCAGCGTTGAGAAGGGGGTGCGTGGTACGCAGTATTTT.

The chain joins TRBV9 to TRBJ1-2, with 9 bases lining up with TRBD1. The CDR3 runs to 15 residues. CDR1 and CDR2 from the germline V gene are SGDLS and YYNGEE. V lost 3 bases and J lost 2; bases outside the gene matches: 5. Here the CDR3 DNA reads TGTGCCAGCAGCGCTACGACAGGGGGAAACTATGGCTACACCTTC. Its translation: CASSATTGGNYGYTF.

J is TRBJ2-3 and V is TRBV5-1; TRBD2 is a possible D gene (5 bases). Germline V gene lookup returns CDR1 SGHRS and CDR2 YFSETQ. Trimming shortened V by 3 bases and J by 3 bases, and 11 bases separated the two germline ends. The CDR3 has 14 residues. The CDR3 DNA is TGCGCCAGCAGCTGGAGGTCCGGGACAGATACGCAGTATTTT. Translated: CASSWRSGTDTQYF.

The J gene is TRBJ2-3, the V gene TRBV29-1; perhaps TRBD2 as D (5 bases). V was pared by 6 bases and J by 8 bases, with 9 bases between. This CDR3 has 10 amino acids. Germline V lookup: CDR1 SQVTM, CDR2 ANQGSEA. The CDR3 DNA follows: TGCAGCGTCGCTGAGGGTACGCAGTATTTT. It specifies CSVAEGTQYF.

This clonotype was observed many times. The V call is TRBV29-1, the J call TRBJ2-7, with D uncertain. This CDR3 comprises 13 residues. V was clipped by 3 bases and J by 1 base, with 10 bases between them. The germline V gene has CDR1 SQVTM and CDR2 ANQGSEA. CDR3 DNA: TGCAGCGTTGAGAGCGACATATCCTACGAGCAGTACTTC. Amino acid sequence: CSVESDISYEQYF.

The V and J genes are TRBV27 and TRBJ2-7; 7 nucleotides align to TRBD1. The CDR3 spans 16 residues. J lost 3 bases, V lost 3 bases, and 11 bases had no gene match. CDR1 is MNHEY and CDR2 is SMNVEV in the germline V gene (reference sequence). The CDR3 loop reads CASSFREGAGVYEQYF. Written as DNA, the CDR3 is TGTGCCAGCAGTTTCCGCGAGGGGGCAGGTGTCTACGAGCAGTACTTC.

The V and J genes are TRBV20-1 and TRBJ2-5; D is undetermined. V was shortened by 7 bases and J by 2 bases, with 8 bases between the two germline ends. The germline V gene encodes CDR1 DFQATT and CDR2 SNEGSKA (reference sequence). The CDR3 spans 11 residues. CDR3 sequence: CSDVYQETQYF. For the CDR3, the DNA is TGCAGTGATGTCTATCAAGAGACCCAGTACTTC.

This clonotype has at least ten counts. The rearrangement joins TRBV9 to TRBJ2-5, with D hard to call. CDR3 size: 14 residues. With 0 bases removed from V and 3 bases from J, the gap between germline ends came to 9 bases. Germline values: CDR1 SGDLS, CDR2 YYNGEE. DNA of the CDR3: TGTGCCAGCAGCGTAGGTGGGCTCGAAGAGACCCAGTACTTC. Translation gives CASSVGGLEETQYF.

In this sample, this clonotype turned up a few times. This chain uses TRBV7-8 with TRBJ2-7, with 7 bases that match TRBD2. Germline assignment: CDR1 SGHVS and CDR2 FQNEAQ. The J segment lost 3 bases and the V segment lost 3 bases, leaving 17 bases of the junction unmatched. CDR3 length: 18 amino acids. CDR3 loop: CASSFAGETGRMDYEQYF. CDR3 in DNA: TGTGCCAGCAGCTTCGCGGGGGAAACAGGTAGAATGGACTACGAGCAGTACTTC.

The chain uses TRBV16 and TRBJ1-5; unclear D gene. V was clipped by 2 bases and J by 7 bases, with 6 bases between them. Germline V lookup: CDR1 KGHSY, CDR2 FQNENV. There are 12 residues in the CDR3. The CDR3 loop is CASSQNWQPQHF. The CDR3 DNA reads TGTGCCAGCAGCCAAAACTGGCAGCCCCAGCATTTT.

The chain joins TRBV6-5 to TRBJ2-1; D may be TRBD1 (6 bases). Germline CDR1 MNHEY, CDR2 SVGAGI. This CDR3 contains 14 residues. The ends were cut back, 4 bases at V and 4 bases at J, with 11 bases in the middle. The CDR3 protein is CASSSPGQYNEQFF. Here the CDR3 DNA reads TGTGCCAGCAGTTCCCCGGGACAATACAATGAGCAGTTCTTC.

The rearrangement uses TRBV5-6 and TRBJ2-3; D remains ambiguous. Germline-derived CDR1 and CDR2 are SGHDT and YYEEEE. The CDR3 contains 14 residues. V shed 4 bases and J shed 9 bases, with 18 bases lying between them. The CDR3 DNA follows: TGTGCCAGCAGCCCATGGTTGGCAGTTGGAACGCAGTATTTT. It specifies CASSPWLAVGTQYF.

V and J are TRBV7-6 and TRBJ2-3; a possible D gene is TRBD2 (7 bases). V was pared by 0 bases and J by 3 bases, with 19 bases between. The CDR3 spans 18 residues. Per the germline V gene, CDR1 is SGHVS and CDR2 is FNYEAQ. The CDR3 coding sequence is TGTGCCAGCAGCTTAGCCCCCACCCGGGGGGCCGGGACAGATACGCAGTATTTT. This codes for CASSLAPTRGAGTDTQYF.

This clonotype was seen a few times. CDR3 nucleotide sequence: TGTGCCAGCAGCCAAGACACAGGGGGCACAGATACGCAGTATTTT. It is translated as CASSQDTGGTDTQYF. The rearrangement links TRBV4-2 to TRBJ2-3; TRBD1 agrees at 7 bases. This CDR3 has 15 residues. Losses at the gene ends were 0 bases for V and 1 base for J; bases not matched to a gene: 1. In germline, CDR1 is LGHNA, CDR2 YNFKEQ.

In its sample, this clonotype was seen a few times. The rearrangement links TRBV20-1 to TRBJ2-1, with D perhaps matching TRBD2 (6 bases). V lost 6 bases, J lost 6 bases, and 15 bases lay in between. Germline values: CDR1 DFQATT, CDR2 SNEGSKA (reference sequence). CDR3 size: 13 residues. In nucleotides, the CDR3 is TGCAGTGCCACGGAGGGAGTCATCAATGAGCAGTTCTTC. Its protein is CSATEGVINEQFF.

This clonotype was counted between two and nine times. The rearrangement links TRBV3-1 to TRBJ2-7; D remains ambiguous. V lost 8 bases and J 7 bases, leaving 18 bases between the germline ends. The CDR3 totals 13 residues. Germline values: CDR1 LGHDT, CDR2 YNNKEL (reference sequence). The CDR3 DNA sequence: TGTGCCAGCTCCCGGGTCTACTCCCTTGAGCAGTACTTC. Translated, it gives CASSRVYSLEQYF.

In its sample, this clonotype was seen a few times. The chain employs TRBV19 and TRBJ2-1; a weak D match, TRBD2 (6 bases). Trimming shortened V by 0 bases and J by 9 bases, and 12 bases separated the two germline ends. The CDR3 sequence is 14 residues long. Germline V gene sequence: CDR1 LNHDA, CDR2 SQIVND (reference sequence). The CDR3 nucleotides are TGTGCCAGTAGTATAGATGTGACTAGTGTTGAGCAGTTCTTC. Translated, it gives CASSIDVTSVEQFF. Based on the CDR3 plus reference TRBV19 and TRBJ2-1, the full variable domain is DGGITQSPKYLFRKEGQNVTLSCEQNLNHDAMYWYRQDPGQGLRLIYYSQIVNDFQKGDIAEGYSVSREKKESFPLTVTSAQKNPTAFYLCASSIDVTSVEQFFGPGTRLTVL.

By frequency in the sample, this clonotype is medium-sized. CDR3 region: CASSLQQYEQFF. CDR3 DNA sequence: TGTGCCAGCAGCTTACAGCAGTATGAGCAGTTCTTC. V usage is TRBV7-2 and J usage is TRBJ2-1, with D hard to call. Trimming shortened V by 2 bases and J by 8 bases, and 7 bases separated the two germline ends. Germline CDR1 reads SGHTA; CDR2 reads FQGNSA. The CDR3 contains 12 residues.

This clonotype was seen a few times. The chain couples TRBV10-3 to TRBJ2-5; tentatively, D is TRBD2 (5 bases). CDR3 length equals 15 residues. Deletions cut 0 bases from V and 0 bases from J, with 8 bases between. Germline values: CDR1 ENHRY, CDR2 SYGVKD. The CDR3 coding sequence is TGTGCCATCAGTGAGTCGCTAGCTAACCAAGAGACCCAGTACTTC. This sequence encodes CAISESLANQETQYF.

This rearrangement joins TRBV20-1 to TRBJ2-7; no clear D. Per germline, CDR1 DFQATT and CDR2 SNEGSKA (reference sequence). V lost 1 base and J lost 3, with 7 bases in between. The CDR3 runs 12 residues. CDR3 sequence (DNA): TGCAGTGCTAGAGCGAACAGCTACGAGCAGTACTTC. Translating it yields CSARANSYEQYF.

The chain combines TRBV28 with TRBJ1-5; D uncertain. The CDR3 covers 18 residues. Germline-derived CDR1 and CDR2 are MDHEN and SYDVKM. V lost 2 bases, J lost 0 bases, and 17 bases lay in between. The CDR3 is CASSLERAGTYSNQPQHF. The DNA of the CDR3 is TGTGCCAGCAGTTTAGAGCGGGCGGGCACTTATAGCAATCAGCCCCAGCATTTT. The entire variable domain, with the rest obtained from reference TRBV28 and TRBJ1-5, is as follows: DVKVTQSSRYLVKRTGEKVFLECVQDMDHENMFWYRQDPGLGLRLIYFSYDVKMKEKGDIPEGYSVSREKKERFSLILESASTNQTSMYLCASSLERAGTYSNQPQHFGDGTRLSIL.

This clonotype showed up just once. This rearrangement joins TRBV7-7 to TRBJ2-1; maybe TRBD2 (5 bases). The germline CDR1 and CDR2 sequences are SSHAT and FNYEAQ (reference sequence). This CDR3 region has 13 residues. With 0 bases removed from V and 8 bases from J, the gap between germline ends came to 8 bases. The CDR3 DNA follows: TGTGCCAGCAGCTTAGCCAGGCGGGATGAGCAGTTCTTC. It translates to CASSLARRDEQFF.

This chain uses TRBV7-2 with TRBJ2-2; D ambiguous. Germline CDR1 reads SGHTA; CDR2 reads FQGNSA. V lost 3 bases to trimming and J lost 4 bases, with 12 bases between them. The CDR3 is made up of 15 amino acids. The CDR3 coding sequence is TGTGCCAGCAGCTTCCGGGTCGTAAGCACCGGGGAGCTGTTTTTT. This translates into CASSFRVVSTGELFF.

V is TRBV20-1 and J is TRBJ2-5, with D maybe TRBD2 (7 bases). Germline V gene data show CDR1 as DFQATT and CDR2 as SNEGSKA (reference sequence). The length of the CDR3 is 15 residues. Trimming removed 2 bases from V and 5 bases from J, with 18 bases in between. The chain's CDR3 is CSARSGGQLWETQYF. The CDR3 DNA reads TGCAGTGCTAGATCGGGGGGCCAGCTTTGGGAGACCCAGTACTTC.